The entry below gives a single TCR beta chain sequence along with its context. This entry is derived from a study of Tregs in tolerant kidney transplant recipients. The data were produced by immunoSEQ multiplex PCR, yet TCRdb's version contains in-frame clones alone and is incomplete. The sample has roughly 49,000 clones; less than 95% are singletons. The CDR3 has 12 residues. V trimming: 9 bases; J trimming: 4 bases; junction bases outside the gene matches: 3. CDR1 SNHLY and CDR2 FYNNEI come from the germline V gene. What was sequenced was Tregs from blood. The sequence was obtained from a human donor in good health. This rearrangement joins TRBV2 to TRBJ1-1; TRBD1 matches 9 bases. The DNA for the CDR3 is TGTGCCAGGGGACAGGGTGGCACTGAAGCTTTCTTT. Translating gives CARGQGGTEAFF. The full variable domain, rest sourced from reference TRBV2 and TRBJ1-1, is EPEVTQTPSHQVTQMGQEVILRCVPISNHLYFYWYRQILGQKVEFLVSFYNNEISEKSEIFDDQFSVERPDGSNFTLKIRSTKLEDSAMYFCARGQGGTEAFFGQGTRLTVV.